These 23 T cell receptor beta chains share one sample of origin, sequenced in a study of CD8 T cells in Susac syndrome. Random hexamers were used to reverse transcribe roughly 0.5 to 1 ug of RNA. TCRdb reprocessed the immunoSEQ multiplex PCR reads via MiXCR and lists one record per CDR3 protein. This sample has more than 70,000 distinct CDR3 sequences; approximately 94% occur once, and the top ten carry 0.52%. The specimen was CD8+ T cells from PBMCs. Receptors were obtained from a human donor with Susac syndrome.

This chain joins TRBV12-3 or TRBV12-4 and TRBJ2-5, with unresolved D. Between the trimmed V and J ends, which lost 3 bases and 4 bases, there was a span of 6 bases. The CDR3 sequence is 12 residues long. CDR3 DNA sequence: TGTGCCAGCAGTTTGGACGGAGAGACCCAGTACTTC. It yields the protein CASSLDGETQYF.

This sequence joins TRBV2 and TRBJ2-5; TRBD1 matches at 7 bases. The CDR3 runs 15 residues. Germline-derived CDR1 and CDR2 are SNHLY and FYNNEI. J lost 0 bases, V lost 6 bases, and 7 bases had no gene match. DNA of the CDR3: TGTGCCAGCAGGGACGGGACAGCGTACCAAGAGACCCAGTACTTC. Translating it yields CASRDGTAYQETQYF.

To note about this clonotype: A junction end diverges from the germline sequence, so it may reflect a read error. The chain has TRBV20-1 and TRBJ2-5; 8 bases align to TRBD1. CDR1 DFQATT and CDR2 SNEGSKA come from the germline V gene (reference sequence). The CDR3 length is 11 residues. The CDR3 is CSAGQGPPEDF. DNA for the CDR3: TGCAGTGCTGGACAGGGACCCCCGGAGGACTTC.

Here the CDR3 DNA reads TGCAGCGTCCCCGGCGGTTACTATGGCTACACCTTC. It translates to CSVPGGYYGYTF. This rearrangement joins TRBV29-1 to TRBJ1-2; D is unclear. CDR3 length equals 12 residues. Trimming took 6 bases from V and 3 from J, leaving 11 bases between them. Germline V CDR1 and CDR2: SQVTM, ANQGSEA.

Written as DNA, the CDR3 is TGCGCCAGCAGCCCGCTGGCGGGGGGTATCTCGACGGCCAATGAGCAGTTCTTC. Its translation is CASSPLAGGISTANEQFF. The rearrangement links TRBV4-1 to TRBJ2-1; 8 bases line up with TRBD2. Germline values: CDR1 MGHRA, CDR2 YSYEKL. Trimming cost V 4 bases and J 6 bases; bases outside gene matches: 17. The CDR3 extends over 18 amino acids.

The chain employs TRBV28 and TRBJ2-5; D ambiguous. V was clipped by 0 bases and J by 5 bases, with 4 bases between them. This CDR3 is built from 12 residues. Germline-derived CDR1 and CDR2 are MDHEN and SYDVKM. CDR3 in DNA: TGTGCCAGCAGTTTATGGGGTGAGACCCAGTACTTC. Encoded protein: CASSLWGETQYF.

This clonotype was observed a handful of times. The chain recombines TRBV2 with TRBJ2-7, with D perhaps TRBD1 (5 bases). The V end was cut by 4 bases, the J end by 2 bases, with 15 bases between. This CDR3 is 15 amino acids long. Germline V CDR1 and CDR2: SNHLY, FYNNEI. Written as DNA, the CDR3 is TGTGCCAGCAGTGTGGCAGGGCCTATACCCTACGAGCAGTACTTC. It encodes CASSVAGPIPYEQYF.

The chain carries TRBV20-1 and TRBJ2-4, with D maybe TRBD2 (6 bases). Trimming cost V 0 bases and J 6 bases, with 15 bases left between them. CDR1 and CDR2 from the germline V gene are DFQATT and SNEGSKA (reference sequence). This CDR3 spans 15 amino acids. The CDR3 DNA follows: TGCAGTGCTAGAGATCAGTGGGACTCGTCAAACATTCAGTACTTC. Its protein product is CSARDQWDSSNIQYF.

The V gene is TRBV5-1, the J gene TRBJ1-1; D remains unclear. The germline gives CDR1 SGHRS, CDR2 YFSETQ. This CDR3 spans 13 amino acids. V was shortened by 7 bases and J by 4 bases, with 14 bases between the two germline ends. As DNA, the CDR3 is TGCGCCAGCGCGTTAAGGGTCGGCACTGAAGCTTTCTTT. It is translated as CASALRVGTEAFF.

This CDR3 is CASSQDRGIYTDTQYF. The CDR3, as DNA: TGTGCCAGCAGCCAAGATCGGGGGATTTACACAGATACGCAGTATTTT. This rearrangement joins TRBV14 to TRBJ2-3; TRBD2 might be the D (6 bases). The CDR3 runs to 16 residues. Germline V gene lookup returns CDR1 SGHDN and CDR2 FVKESK. The ends were cut back, 0 bases at V and 2 bases at J, with 12 bases in the middle.

This rearrangement joins TRBV28 to TRBJ1-5, with TRBD1 as a possible D gene (6 bases). The CDR3 runs 16 residues. V was clipped by 5 bases and J by 0 bases, with 14 bases between them. Germline CDR1 MDHEN, CDR2 SYDVKM. DNA for the CDR3: TGTGCCAGCAGTGCCTGGACAGCTAATAGCAATCAGCCCCAGCATTTT. Translation gives CASSAWTANSNQPQHF.

V is TRBV4-1 and J is TRBJ1-2; a weak D match, TRBD1 (6 bases). V shed 0 bases and J shed 4 bases, with 12 bases lying between them. In germline, CDR1 is MGHRA, CDR2 YSYEKL. The CDR3 totals 15 residues. CDR3 sequence reads: CASSQEEQGTYGYTF. The CDR3 coding sequence is TGCGCCAGCAGCCAAGAGGAACAGGGAACCTATGGCTACACCTTC.

This chain joins TRBV28 and TRBJ1-1, with no clear D. Germline assignment: CDR1 MDHEN and CDR2 SYDVKM. V lost 5 bases and J 1 base, leaving 11 bases between the germline ends. CDR3 length: 14 amino acids. CDR3 sequence: CASSTPRQNTEAFF. CDR3 DNA sequence: TGTGCCAGCAGTACCCCGAGGCAGAACACTGAAGCTTTCTTT.

The chain links TRBV7-3 to TRBJ2-1; 15 nucleotides agree with TRBD2. Germline V gene lookup returns CDR1 SGHTA and CDR2 FQGTGA. The CDR3 has 18 amino acids. The trim removed 4 bases at V and 5 bases at J, leaving 9 bases unmatched. CDR3 sequence: CASSYRTSGGARDNEQFF. CDR3 nucleotide sequence: TGTGCCAGCAGCTATAGGACTAGCGGGGGGGCCAGGGACAATGAGCAGTTCTTC.

V usage is TRBV5-4 and J usage is TRBJ1-1; D is perhaps TRBD1 (5 bases). CDR1 and CDR2 from the germline V gene are SGHNT and YYREEE (reference sequence). This CDR3 comprises 13 residues. V lost 1 base and J 3 bases, leaving 7 bases between the germline ends. Here the CDR3 reads CASSLIGDTEAFF. The CDR3, as DNA: TGTGCCAGCAGCTTGATAGGGGACACTGAAGCTTTCTTT.

This clonotype was picked up one time. The V and J genes are TRBV5-6 and TRBJ2-1; possibly TRBD1 or TRBD2 for D (5 bases each). Germline values: CDR1 SGHDT, CDR2 YYEEEE. Trimming took 1 base from V and 3 from J, leaving 8 bases between them. The CDR3 is 14 amino acids. CDR3 coding DNA: TGTGCCAGCAGCTTGCGAGGGGACTACAATGAGCAGTTCTTC. Translation: CASSLRGDYNEQFF.

The genes are TRBV29-1 and TRBJ2-3, with a possible D match to TRBD2 (5 bases). Trimming cost V 7 bases and J 5 bases, with 13 bases left between them. This CDR3 has 12 residues. Germline values: CDR1 SQVTM, CDR2 ANQGSEA. CDR3 DNA sequence: TGCAGCGCCCACAGAGGAGGAGATACGCAGTATTTT. Amino acids: CSAHRGGDTQYF.

The V gene is TRBV20-1, the J gene TRBJ1-6, with 9 bases matching TRBD1. After removal of 0 bases from V and 8 bases from J, the junction contained 8 bases not matched to a gene. The CDR3 loop spans 16 amino acids. Germline assignment: CDR1 DFQATT and CDR2 SNEGSKA (reference sequence). CDR3 protein: CSARDPLTGGDSPLHF. The CDR3, as DNA: TGCAGTGCTAGAGATCCATTGACAGGGGGGGATTCACCCCTCCACTTT.

The genes are TRBV7-8 and TRBJ2-7; D remains ambiguous. Germline loops: CDR1 SGHVS, CDR2 FQNEAQ. The CDR3 is 13 residues long. V was shortened by 10 bases and J by 4 bases, with 17 bases between the two germline ends. In DNA, the CDR3 is TGTGCCACGACCCAGGACCTGAGGTACGAGCAGTACTTC. As protein: CATTQDLRYEQYF.

V usage is TRBV9 and J usage is TRBJ2-7, with 7 nucleotides matching TRBD1. V was clipped by 0 bases and J by 2 bases; unmatched bases: 2. The CDR3 runs 14 residues. Germline CDR1 and CDR2: SGDLS and YYNGEE. As DNA, the CDR3 is TGTGCCAGCAGCGTAGGGACAGGCCCCTACGAGCAGTACTTC. It codes for CASSVGTGPYEQYF.

The rearrangement uses TRBV20-1 and TRBJ1-5; no reliable D call. The CDR3 sequence is 13 residues long. V lost 6 bases and J 3 bases, leaving 12 bases between the germline ends. The germline V gene encodes CDR1 DFQATT and CDR2 SNEGSKA (reference sequence). This CDR3 is CSASQDFNQPQHF. In DNA, the CDR3 is TGCAGTGCCTCGCAGGATTTCAATCAGCCCCAGCATTTT.

V is TRBV6-5 and J is TRBJ1-2; D is possibly TRBD1 (6 bases). CDR1 and CDR2 (germline): MNHEY, SVGAGI. Trimming left V 4 bases short and J 7 bases short, with 10 bases between. The CDR3 contains 12 residues. The CDR3 coding sequence is TGTGCCAGCAGTTTACAGGGCCTTGGCTACACCTTC. It specifies CASSLQGLGYTF.

The V call is TRBV15, the J call TRBJ1-1; D is unclear. The CDR3 extends over 14 amino acids. Trimming pared 3 bases from V and 6 bases from J, leaving 14 bases between. Germline CDR1 reads LNHNV; CDR2 reads YYDKDF (reference sequence). In DNA form, the CDR3 reads TGTGCCACCAGCAGCCCACATTTGGTTGCTGAAGCTTTCTTT. This sequence encodes CATSSPHLVAEAFF.